Following are 31 T cell receptor beta chains from one sample sequenced in a study of naive and memory T cell subsets. The ligated cDNA underwent four PCR rounds using SP2 and nested alpha and beta constant-region primers. A single record per CDR3 protein comes from TCRdb applying MiXCR to the UMI-ligation and nested PCR reads. This listing includes 86 distinct CDR3 sequences. Sequences were obtained from effector memory CD8+ T cells from blood. Subset specified: effector memory, CD45RA- CD27-. The receptors come from a human donor in good health.

This clonotype appeared a few times. This beta chain is off target for a library built for alpha chains, so its abundance means little. The chain links TRBV18 to TRBJ1-3, with 10 bases aligning to TRBD1. The V gene end was trimmed by 2 bases and the J gene end by 2 bases; junction bases not matched to a gene: 3. Germline-derived CDR1 and CDR2 are KGHSH and LQKENI. The CDR3 has 16 amino acids. The CDR3 DNA follows: TGTGCCAGCTCACCAACGGGACAGGGGCCTGGAAACACCATATATTTT. Its translation: CASSPTGQGPGNTIYF.

This clonotype appeared a few times. In a library made to pick up alpha chains, this beta chain is a stray read with a size that means little. The CDR3 nucleotides read TGTGCCTGGAGTGTCAAAGGCATAAATGAAAAACTGTTTTTT. Protein product: CAWSVKGINEKLFF. The chain has TRBV30 and TRBJ1-4; D gene ambiguous. The CDR3 sequence is 14 residues long. Germline CDR1 and CDR2: GTSNPN and SVGIG (reference sequence). V lost 0 bases and J lost 5, with 10 bases in between.

On this clonotype itself: The library was designed around alpha chains, so this beta chain is a stray read whose abundance carries little weight. In DNA form, the CDR3 reads TGCAGTGCTAGAGATACAGGACTCGATACGCAGTATTTT. Its translation is CSARDTGLDTQYF. The chain is built from TRBV20-1 and TRBJ2-3; D may correspond to TRBD1 or TRBD2 (5 bases each). The germline V gene has CDR1 DFQATT and CDR2 SNEGSKA (reference sequence). Trimming took off 0 bases at V and 6 bases at J, with 10 bases between the two ends. This CDR3 contains 13 residues.

Worth noting for this clonotype: This beta chain appears as a stray read in a library generated for alpha chains; its size is not informative. The rearrangement joins TRBV5-1 to TRBJ1-4; perhaps TRBD1 as D (5 bases). V gave up 4 bases and J gave up 8 bases, with 21 bases separating them. This CDR3 has 16 residues. Looked up from germline, CDR1 is SGHRS and CDR2 is YFSETQ. CDR3 coding DNA: TGCGCCAGCAGCGCAGACAGCTTCGAGAACAGCGAAAAACTGTTTTTT. Protein: CASSADSFENSEKLFF.

Comment on this clonotype: The library was designed around alpha chains, so this beta chain is a stray read whose abundance carries little weight. This chain links TRBV9 with TRBJ2-3; D not resolved. The V gene's germline CDR1 is SGDLS and CDR2 YYNGEE. The CDR3 length is 15 residues. Trimming removed 4 bases from V and 1 base from J, with 13 bases in between. The CDR3 here is CASSTSPRGTDTQYF. Written as DNA, the CDR3 is TGTGCCAGCAGCACCAGTCCACGGGGCACAGATACGCAGTATTTT. Using reference TRBV9 and TRBJ2-3 for the parts outside the CDR3, the full variable domain is DSGVTQTPKHLITATGQRVTLRCSPRSGDLSVYWYQQSLDQGLQFLIQYYNGEERAKGNILERFSAQQFPDLHSELNLSSLELGDSALYFCASSTSPRGTDTQYFGPGTRLTVL.

In regard to this clonotype: A library prepared for alpha chains yielded this beta chain as an off-target read; its size is of little meaning. V usage is TRBV6-2 or TRBV6-3 and J usage is TRBJ2-7; 8 bases match TRBD2. The germline V gene encodes CDR1 MNHEY and CDR2 SVGEGT. Trimming at V came to 7 bases and at J to 8 bases, leaving 7 bases not matched to a gene. The CDR3 covers 12 residues. The chain's CDR3 is CASTPREGKQYF. The CDR3 nucleotides are TGTGCCAGCACCCCCCGGGAGGGGAAGCAGTACTTC.

In the case of this clonotype: Being off target in a library aimed at alpha chains, this beta chain has a size of little meaning. The rearrangement joins TRBV7-3 to TRBJ1-1; a weak D match, TRBD1 (6 bases). V was cut by 4 bases and J by 1 base, with 10 bases left in between. This CDR3 comprises 14 residues. Per germline, CDR1 SGHTA and CDR2 FQGTGA. The CDR3: CASSSTGGNTEAFF. The CDR3 DNA follows: TGTGCCAGCAGCTCGACAGGAGGGAACACTGAAGCTTTCTTT.

As concerns this clonotype: This beta chain is off target for a library built for alpha chains, so its abundance means little. The V and J genes are TRBV3-1 and TRBJ1-4; TRBD1 matches at 7 bases. V was clipped by 3 bases and J by 8 bases; unmatched bases: 6. The CDR3 covers 14 residues. Per the germline V gene, CDR1 is LGHDT and CDR2 is YNNKEL (reference sequence). The DNA for the CDR3 is TGTGCCAGCAGCCAGCAGGGGGTTTGGGAAAAACTGTTTTTT. The encoded protein is CASSQQGVWEKLFF.

As concerns this clonotype: As an off-target read in a library built for alpha chains, this beta chain has a frequency of little significance. The V call is TRBV6-5, the J call TRBJ2-3, with D perhaps TRBD1 or TRBD2 (5 bases each). Trimming took off 4 bases at V and 5 bases at J, with 7 bases between the two ends. The CDR3 loop spans 12 amino acids. Germline lookup yields CDR1 MNHEY and CDR2 SVGAGI. The CDR3 protein is CASSWGRDTQYF. In DNA form, the CDR3 reads TGTGCCAGCAGTTGGGGGAGAGATACGCAGTATTTT.

Regarding this clonotype: The size of this beta chain means little, since it is a stray read in a library made for alpha chains. The chain recombines TRBV6-1 with TRBJ2-7; tentatively, D is TRBD1 (5 bases). CDR1 MNHNS and CDR2 SASEGT come from the germline V gene. With 1 base removed from V and 2 bases from J, the gap between germline ends came to 12 bases. There are 15 residues in the CDR3. The CDR3 protein is CASSEGGASTYEQYF. The CDR3 DNA is TGTGCCAGCAGTGAAGGTGGGGCCTCCACCTACGAGCAGTACTTC.

Worth noting for this clonotype: This beta chain appears as a stray read in a library generated for alpha chains; its size is not informative. The chain uses TRBV28 and TRBJ2-7; D ambiguous. Trimming took off 6 bases at V and 3 bases at J, with 15 bases between the two ends. The length of the CDR3 is 14 residues. Germline V gene data show CDR1 as MDHEN and CDR2 as SYDVKM. CDR3 DNA: TGTGCCAGCAGATCACCCCACCACGACTACGAGCAGTACTTC. Amino acids: CASRSPHHDYEQYF.

Of note for this clonotype: This beta chain slipped into a library made for alpha chains as a stray read, so its size is not meaningful. This chain links TRBV5-1 with TRBJ1-1; D gene unclear. Germline values: CDR1 SGHRS, CDR2 YFSETQ. CDR3 length equals 13 residues. The germline V and J ends were trimmed by 7 bases and 1 base, with 11 bases remaining between them. This CDR3 reads CASSPNTNTEAFF. The DNA of the CDR3 is TGCGCCAGCTCCCCAAATACGAACACTGAAGCTTTCTTT.

Turning to this clonotype: The library was built for alpha chains, so this beta chain is an off-target read and its size means little. J is TRBJ2-1 and V is TRBV20-1; 8 nucleotides line up with TRBD2. This CDR3 contains 14 residues. Germline CDR1 and CDR2: DFQATT and SNEGSKA (reference sequence). Unmatched junction bases numbered 2, after V lost 3 bases and J lost 1 base. The CDR3 DNA reads as TGCAGTGCTAGGGAGCGGGGGTCCTACAATGAGCAGTTCTTC. Its translation is CSARERGSYNEQFF.

This clonotype was seen just once. This beta chain is a stray read from a library made for alpha chains; its abundance is not meaningful. V and J are TRBV15 and TRBJ1-5, with 9 bases aligning to TRBD1. Germline CDR1 reads LNHNV; CDR2 reads YYDKDF (reference sequence). With V trimmed by 4 bases and J by 2 bases, 6 bases remained unmatched. This CDR3 region has 16 residues. DNA for the CDR3: TGTGCCACCAGCACTGGACAGGGGACTCGCAATCAGCCCCAGCATTTT. Protein product: CATSTGQGTRNQPQHF.

Concerning this clonotype: For a library built for alpha chains, this beta chain is a stray read; little rests on its size. The rearrangement joins TRBV12-3 or TRBV12-4 to TRBJ2-2, with TRBD2 as a possible D gene (6 bases). Trimming shortened V by 5 bases and J by 5 bases, and 15 bases separated the two germline ends. This CDR3 comprises 15 residues. CDR3 residues: CASSPRTTQTGELFF. The CDR3 DNA reads as TGTGCCAGCAGTCCGCGGACTACTCAAACCGGGGAGCTGTTTTTT.

Remarks on this clonotype: This beta chain slipped into a library made for alpha chains as a stray read, so its size is not meaningful. This chain links TRBV28 with TRBJ2-2; weak D call: TRBD1 (7 bases). The CDR3 contains 15 residues. Trimming took off 2 bases at V and 4 bases at J, with 11 bases between the two ends. Germline CDR1 and CDR2: MDHEN and SYDVKM. CDR3 DNA sequence: TGTGCCAGCAGTTTAGCGCAGGGGGGCACCGGGGAGCTGTTTTTT. Translation: CASSLAQGGTGELFF.

As concerns this clonotype: Within a library made for alpha chains, this beta chain is off target, and its count is uninformative. V and J are TRBV20-1 and TRBJ1-5; weak D call: TRBD1 (6 bases). CDR3 length: 15 residues. Looked up from germline, CDR1 is DFQATT and CDR2 is SNEGSKA (reference sequence). Trimming left V 2 bases short and J 5 bases short, with 16 bases between. For the CDR3, the DNA is TGCAGTGCTAGAAAAACCCGGGACACCGATCAGCCCCAGCATTTT. This codes for CSARKTRDTDQPQHF.

Remarks on this clonotype: With the library built for alpha chains, this beta chain is off target and its frequency is not meaningful. This chain joins TRBV5-5 and TRBJ1-1; possible D gene TRBD1, 6 bases. The ends were cut back, 4 bases at V and 2 bases at J, with 12 bases in the middle. From germline, CDR1 is SGHKS and CDR2 YYEKEE (reference sequence). CDR3 length equals 14 residues. The CDR3: CASSHGQRNTEAFF. The CDR3 DNA reads as TGTGCCAGCAGCCACGGACAGAGAAACACTGAAGCTTTCTTT.

As regards this clonotype: As an off-target read in a library built for alpha chains, this beta chain has a frequency of little significance. The J gene is TRBJ2-7, the V gene TRBV28; TRBD2 might be the D (5 bases). In germline, CDR1 is MDHEN, CDR2 SYDVKM. This CDR3 region has 13 residues. V was shortened by 3 bases and J by 0 bases, with 6 bases between the two germline ends. This CDR3 is CASSFGDSYEQYF. The CDR3 bases are TGTGCCAGCAGTTTCGGGGACTCCTACGAGCAGTACTTC.

A remark on this clonotype: This beta chain was picked up by a library intended for alpha chains and is off target, so its count carries little meaning. The V and J genes are TRBV20-1 and TRBJ2-3; D is possibly TRBD2 (5 bases). This CDR3 has 13 residues. CDR1 and CDR2 from the germline V gene are DFQATT and SNEGSKA (reference sequence). Deletions cut 3 bases from V and 1 base from J, with 8 bases between. CDR3 in DNA: TGCAGTGCTAGGGAAGCGGGCACAGATACGCAGTATTTT. Translating it yields CSAREAGTDTQYF.

On this clonotype: Being off target in a library aimed at alpha chains, this beta chain has a size of little meaning. The rearrangement links TRBV5-5 to TRBJ2-3, with TRBD1 matching over 7 bases. The CDR3 totals 15 residues. Trimming at V came to 5 bases and at J to 4 bases, leaving 10 bases not matched to a gene. Germline values: CDR1 SGHKS, CDR2 YYEKEE (reference sequence). CDR3 amino acids: CASRTWGQGADTQYF. CDR3 bases: TGTGCCAGCAGAACCTGGGGCCAGGGGGCAGATACGCAGTATTTT. Drawing the rest from reference TRBV5-5 and TRBJ2-3, the complete variable domain is DAGVTQSPTHLIKTRGQQVTLRCSPISGHKSVSWYQQVLGQGPQFIFQYYEKEERGRGNFPDRFSARQFPNYSSELNVNALLLGDSALYLCASRTWGQGADTQYFGPGTRLTVL.

Remarks on this clonotype: This beta chain turned up in a library designed for alpha chains; as an off-target read, its abundance says little. The V gene is TRBV10-3, the J gene TRBJ2-5; no firm D call. V lost 0 bases and J lost 2, with 7 bases in between. Germline V lookup: CDR1 ENHRY, CDR2 SYGVKD. This CDR3 comprises 14 residues. The CDR3 region has the DNA TGTGCCATCAGTGAGTCGAACAGTCAAGAGACCCAGTACTTC. It translates to CAISESNSQETQYF.

Of note for this clonotype: This beta chain is an unintended read in a library built for alpha chains; its size means little. The rearrangement joins TRBV6-2 or TRBV6-3 to TRBJ1-5; D not certain. Germline V gene lookup returns CDR1 MNHEY and CDR2 SVGEGT. Trimming removed 5 bases from V and 3 bases from J, with 8 bases in between. The CDR3 extends over 13 amino acids. CDR3 protein: CASSLVINQPQHF. The CDR3 DNA reads as TGTGCCAGCAGTCTCGTTATCAATCAGCCCCAGCATTTT.

Turning to this clonotype: This beta chain is a stray sequence in a library constructed for alpha chains; its clone size is not meaningful. This chain uses TRBV6-2 or TRBV6-3 with TRBJ1-5; D remains ambiguous. Germline CDR1 is MNHEY and CDR2 is SVGEGT. The CDR3 totals 14 residues. The V gene lost 0 bases and the J gene lost 6 bases, with 9 bases spanning the gap. The CDR3 region is CASSYSLTGQPQHF. The CDR3 coding sequence is TGTGCCAGCAGTTACTCATTGACGGGTCAGCCCCAGCATTTT.

This clonotype was observed a few times. Within a library made for alpha chains, this beta chain is off target, and its count is uninformative. V is TRBV4-3 and J is TRBJ1-6; D is perhaps TRBD1 (6 bases). CDR3 length: 15 residues. Trimming took off 0 bases at V and 7 bases at J, with 10 bases between the two ends. CDR1 is LGHNA and CDR2 is YSLEER in the germline V gene. The CDR3, as DNA: TGCGCCAGCAGCCAAGATACAGGGTTGAATTCACCCCTCCACTTT. It yields the protein CASSQDTGLNSPLHF.

Worth noting for this clonotype: This beta chain is an off-target read within a library intended for alpha chains, so its frequency means little. The chain combines TRBV20-1 with TRBJ1-1; D possibly corresponds to TRBD1 (5 bases). Germline loops: CDR1 DFQATT, CDR2 SNEGSKA (reference sequence). This CDR3 has 12 residues. The germline V and J ends were trimmed by 4 bases and 5 bases, with 11 bases remaining between them. CDR3 amino acids: CSATRGVTEAFF. The CDR3 nucleotides are TGCAGTGCTACGCGGGGGGTAACTGAAGCTTTCTTT.

On this clonotype itself: Being off target in a library aimed at alpha chains, this beta chain has a size of little meaning. The chain employs TRBV18 and TRBJ2-1; D perhaps matches TRBD2 (5 bases). Germline V gene lookup returns CDR1 KGHSH and CDR2 LQKENI. CDR3 length: 14 residues. V was pared by 2 bases and J by 3 bases, with 8 bases between. CDR3 region: CASSPRENYNEQFF. Written as DNA, the CDR3 is TGTGCCAGCTCACCAAGGGAGAACTACAATGAGCAGTTCTTC. Full variable domain (rest looked up from reference TRBV18 and TRBJ2-1): NAGVMQNPRHLVRRRGQEARLRCSPMKGHSHVYWYRQLPEEGLKFMVYLQKENIIDESGMPKERFSAEFPKEGPSILRIQQVVRGDSAAYFCASSPRENYNEQFFGPGTRLTVL.

Concerning this clonotype itself: Being off target in a library aimed at alpha chains, this beta chain has a size of little meaning. This chain uses TRBV20-1 with TRBJ2-7, with 8 bases aligning to TRBD1. The CDR3 length is 13 residues. CDR1 is DFQATT, CDR2 SNEGSKA, per germline (reference sequence). J gave up 3 bases and V 6 bases, and 7 bases lay outside the gene matches. The CDR3 nucleotides are TGCAGTGCAGTACAGGGGGTCGGCTACGAGCAGTACTTC. This encodes CSAVQGVGYEQYF.

With respect to this clonotype: This beta chain is an unintended read in a library built for alpha chains; its size means little. The chain employs TRBV20-1 and TRBJ1-2, with unresolved D. With 1 base removed from V and 0 bases from J, the gap between germline ends came to 6 bases. The CDR3 sequence is 13 residues long. The V gene's germline CDR1 is DFQATT and CDR2 SNEGSKA (reference sequence). The CDR3 reads CSARGGANYGYTF. DNA of the CDR3: TGCAGTGCTAGAGGCGGGGCTAACTATGGCTACACCTTC.

Worth noting for this clonotype: This beta chain came through as a stray read in a library set up for alpha chains, and its size says little. This rearrangement joins TRBV19 to TRBJ2-1; TRBD1 aligns across 7 bases. Trimming cost V 2 bases and J 7 bases; bases outside gene matches: 5. CDR1 is LNHDA and CDR2 is SQIVND in the germline V gene (reference sequence). There are 14 residues in the CDR3. CDR3 bases: TGTGCCAGTAGTATAAGGGGGCGCGGAAATGAGCAGTTCTTC. It specifies CASSIRGRGNEQFF. Looking up the rest from reference TRBV19 and TRBJ2-1 gives the full variable domain: DGGITQSPKYLFRKEGQNVTLSCEQNLNHDAMYWYRQDPGQGLRLIYYSQIVNDFQKGDIAEGYSVSREKKESFPLTVTSAQKNPTAFYLCASSIRGRGNEQFFGPGTRLTVL.

Note on this clonotype: Within a library made for alpha chains, this beta chain is off target, and its count is uninformative. The chain is built from TRBV29-1 and TRBJ2-5; D is unclear. Germline V gene lookup returns CDR1 SQVTM and CDR2 ANQGSEA. The CDR3 runs to 12 residues. Trimming removed 4 bases from V and 1 base from J, with 7 bases in between. The CDR3 protein is CSVGPSQETQYF. CDR3 nucleotide sequence: TGCAGCGTTGGTCCGAGCCAAGAGACCCAGTACTTC.